The 32 T cell receptor beta chains below all came from one sample that was sequenced in a study of patients and donors after allogeneic stem cell transplantation (dated by TCRdb to about 2020). Library preparation employed RT-PCR. Sequencer: NextSeq 550. TCRdb trimmed the raw reads at Q25, called clones with MiXCR and kept productive beta chains. Each entry merges the rows of one CDR3 protein and shows their most common DNA and genes. Within this sample are 25,000 to 30,000 distinct CDR3 sequences, with about 8% of them counted one time only. In total, the top ten clones hold about 50% of the sample. The material sequenced was blood, either unsorted or a sorted T cell fraction (not recorded which). The receptor set was obtained from a human donor who was either an allogeneic HSCT recipient or a stem cell or donor lymphocyte infusion donor (not recorded which). It is not recorded whose cells these are; they may come from a transplant donor.

This clonotype was counted ten times or more. The chain is built from TRBV28 and TRBJ1-4; 8 bases line up with TRBD1. This CDR3 has 15 residues. V lost 5 bases, J lost 4 bases, and 6 bases stayed unmatched. CDR1 is MDHEN and CDR2 is SYDVKM in the germline V gene. The CDR3 region is CASSQDRGGNEKLFF. In DNA form, the CDR3 reads TGTGCCAGCAGTCAAGACAGGGGCGGTAATGAAAAACTGTTTTTT.

The rearrangement uses TRBV28 and TRBJ1-1; D remains unclear. This CDR3 is 12 amino acids long. The germline V and J ends were trimmed by 3 bases and 7 bases, with 9 bases remaining between them. CDR1 and CDR2 (germline): MDHEN, SYDVKM. The CDR3 DNA reads TGTGCCAGCAGTTTCGGTGCCCTTGAAGCTTTCTTT. As protein: CASSFGALEAFF. Variable domain in full (rest from reference TRBV28 and TRBJ1-1): DVKVTQSSRYLVKRTGEKVFLECVQDMDHENMFWYRQDPGLGLRLIYFSYDVKMKEKGDIPEGYSVSREKKERFSLILESASTNQTSMYLCASSFGALEAFFGQGTRLTVV.

This clonotype appeared many times. The V gene is TRBV12-3 or TRBV12-4, the J gene TRBJ2-7; 9 bases fit TRBD1. After removal of 5 bases from V and 5 bases from J, the junction contained 7 bases not matched to a gene. This CDR3 contains 14 residues. The CDR3 nucleotides are TGTGCCAGCAGTCTCCCACAGGGGGCGAACGAGCAGTACTTC. It codes for CASSLPQGANEQYF.

There are a few counts of this clonotype. The CDR3 spells CASSLDRVGTDTQYF. The CDR3 nucleotides read TGTGCCAGCAGTTTAGACAGGGTAGGCACAGATACGCAGTATTTT. V is TRBV27 and J is TRBJ2-3, with 7 bases identical to TRBD1. V was pared by 2 bases and J by 1 base, with 3 bases of the junction left unmatched. Germline CDR1 MNHEY, CDR2 SMNVEV (reference sequence). This CDR3 region has 15 residues.

At least ten counts were recorded for this clonotype. The chain joins TRBV6-1 to TRBJ1-1, with 7 bases lining up with TRBD1. Unmatched junction bases numbered 7, after V lost 7 bases and J lost 2 bases. The CDR3 has 14 residues. Germline loops: CDR1 MNHNS, CDR2 SASEGT. CDR3 amino acids: CASTKGQTNTEAFF. In nucleotides, the CDR3 is TGTGCCAGCACCAAGGGACAGACCAACACTGAAGCTTTCTTT.

This clonotype was counted ten times or more. This chain links TRBV7-9 with TRBJ1-1; 7 bases are a match to TRBD1. CDR1 is SEHNR, CDR2 FQNEAQ, per germline (reference sequence). Trimming removed 5 bases from V and 5 bases from J; junction bases left unmatched: 2. The CDR3 covers 12 residues. CDR3 sequence: CASSTGETEAFF. CDR3 DNA sequence: TGTGCCAGCAGCACAGGGGAAACTGAAGCTTTCTTT.

This clonotype was seen ten or more times. The rearrangement uses TRBV12-3 or TRBV12-4 and TRBJ2-3; TRBD1 matches at 9 bases. V lost 3 bases to trimming and J lost 3 bases; unmatched junction nucleotides: 4. CDR3 length: 15 amino acids. The CDR3 protein is CASSFTGGETDTQYF. The CDR3, as DNA: TGTGCCAGCAGTTTTACAGGGGGCGAAACAGATACGCAGTATTTT.

This clonotype was seen repeatedly, ten times or more. This chain uses TRBV5-1 with TRBJ2-7, with TRBD2 identical over 8 bases. Trimming removed 4 bases from V and 4 bases from J; junction bases left unmatched: 16. Germline V gene sequence: CDR1 SGHRS, CDR2 YFSETQ. This CDR3 is 17 amino acids long. CDR3: CASSPPGLGGSVYEQYF. The CDR3 DNA sequence: TGCGCCAGCAGCCCCCCGGGACTAGGAGGGTCGGTGTACGAGCAGTACTTC.

This clonotype was picked up a small number of times. This could be a read error, since a much larger clone is one nucleotide away. The rearrangement links TRBV9 to TRBJ2-1; 13 bases align to TRBD2. The ends lost 4 bases at V and 5 bases at J; junction bases unmatched: 6. CDR3 length: 16 amino acids. CDR1 is SGDLS and CDR2 is YYNGEE in the germline V gene. The DNA for the CDR3 is TGTGCCAGCAGCCTCTTCGGGACTAGCGGGAACAATGAGCAGTTCTTC. Translation: CASSLFGTSGNNEQFF.

The V call is TRBV4-1, the J call TRBJ2-1, with D possibly TRBD2 on 5 matching bases. CDR1 MGHRA and CDR2 YSYEKL come from the germline V gene. CDR3 length: 16 residues. Trimming took off 2 bases at V and 2 bases at J, with 13 bases between the two ends. The CDR3, as DNA: TGCGCCAGCAGCCAAATGGGGAGAGCGGCCTACAATGAGCAGTTCTTC. As protein: CASSQMGRAAYNEQFF.

This clonotype was seen a few times. This chain uses TRBV10-3 with TRBJ2-5; the match to TRBD1 covers 7 bases. The ends lost 6 bases at V and 5 bases at J; junction bases unmatched: 9. The CDR3 covers 14 residues. The germline V gene has CDR1 ENHRY and CDR2 SYGVKD. CDR3 in amino acids: CAIRGTARGETQYF. In DNA, the CDR3 is TGTGCCATCAGGGGGACAGCAAGAGGGGAGACCCAGTACTTC.

The rearrangement links TRBV19 to TRBJ1-1; D is perhaps TRBD1 (5 bases). The CDR3 contains 14 residues. Trimming left V 4 bases short and J 7 bases short, with 16 bases between. Germline V lookup: CDR1 LNHDA, CDR2 SQIVND (reference sequence). CDR3 coding DNA: TGTGCCAGTAGTACCCCGGGAGGGGTCCGTGAAGCTTTCTTT. It codes for CASSTPGGVREAFF.

This clonotype was detected many times. V is TRBV28 and J is TRBJ1-5, with D possibly matching TRBD1 (5 bases). This CDR3 is 18 amino acids long. The germline V and J ends were trimmed by 6 bases and 2 bases, with 23 bases remaining between them. CDR1 and CDR2 (germline): MDHEN, SYDVKM. The CDR3 is CASRHLTPGPGGNQPQHF. DNA for the CDR3: TGTGCCAGCAGGCACCTCACGCCGGGGCCCGGGGGCAATCAGCCCCAGCATTTT.

The chain couples TRBV6-2 or TRBV6-3 to TRBJ2-5, with TRBD2 matching 7 bases. The junction had 10 bases not matched to a gene; V was cut back by 0 bases and J by 3 bases. Germline V CDR1 and CDR2: MNHEY, SVGEGT. The CDR3 runs to 17 residues. CDR3 sequence (DNA): TGTGCCAGCAGTTACTCTCGGACTAGTAAATGGGAAGAGACCCAGTACTTC. As protein: CASSYSRTSKWEETQYF.

Many counts were recorded for this clonotype. The chain recombines TRBV28 with TRBJ2-6; D remains ambiguous. This CDR3 comprises 15 residues. The germline V gene has CDR1 MDHEN and CDR2 SYDVKM. The V end lost 5 bases, the J end lost 0 bases, and 8 bases lay between the germline ends. DNA of the CDR3: TGTGCCAGCAGTACGCACGCCTCTGGGGCCAACGTCCTGACTTTC. This codes for CASSTHASGANVLTF.

The CDR3 protein is CASSLGISTDTQYF. In nucleotides, the CDR3 is TGTGCCAGCAGCTTAGGGATTAGCACAGATACGCAGTATTTT. V is TRBV7-3 and J is TRBJ2-3, with no clear D. The germline CDR1 and CDR2 sequences are SGHTA and FQGTGA. Deletions cut 2 bases from V and 0 bases from J, with 6 bases between. There are 14 residues in the CDR3.

This chain joins TRBV5-1 and TRBJ1-3; D might be TRBD1 (5 bases). The germline CDR1 and CDR2 sequences are SGHRS and YFSETQ. The CDR3 runs to 14 residues. The V and J ends lost 0 bases and 2 bases respectively, with 6 bases between them. CDR3 coding DNA: TGCGCCAGCAGCTTGGTCAGGGCTGGAAACACCATATATTTT. Amino acid sequence: CASSLVRAGNTIYF.

This clonotype was recorded at least ten times. This rearrangement joins TRBV4-2 to TRBJ1-6; tentative D call: TRBD1 (5 bases). Trimming pared 1 base from V and 6 bases from J, leaving 13 bases between. The CDR3 is 16 residues long. The germline gives CDR1 LGHNA, CDR2 YNFKEQ. The CDR3 sequence: CASSQVGGRANSPLHF. The CDR3 DNA follows: TGTGCCAGCAGCCAAGTGGGAGGCAGGGCTAATTCACCCCTCCACTTT.

This chain uses TRBV28 with TRBJ2-7; D not resolved. This CDR3 spans 10 amino acids. V was trimmed by 3 bases and J by 5 bases, leaving 2 bases between them. From germline, CDR1 is MDHEN and CDR2 SYDVKM. DNA for the CDR3: TGTGCCAGCAGTTTGAACGAGCAGTACTTC. It translates to CASSLNEQYF.

By share, this clonotype counts as medium-sized (0.01 to 0.1%). The junction departs from germline at one end; a sequencing error may be responsible. The rearrangement joins TRBV12-3 or TRBV12-4 to TRBJ2-7; 12 nucleotides match TRBD2. The CDR3 extends over 14 amino acids. CDR3 amino acids: CASGRSGTSGSLHF. CDR3 DNA sequence: TGTGCCAGCGGGCGATCCGGGACTAGCGGGTCCTTGCACTTC.

This clonotype was observed at least ten times. The rearrangement links TRBV4-2 to TRBJ1-1, with a weak D call TRBD1 (5 bases). The germline V gene encodes CDR1 LGHNA and CDR2 YNFKEQ. The length of the CDR3 is 15 residues. Trimming took off 1 base at V and 4 bases at J, with 13 bases between the two ends. This CDR3 is CASSQGRGVGTEAFF. The CDR3 DNA sequence: TGTGCCAGCAGCCAAGGGAGAGGGGTGGGCACTGAAGCTTTCTTT.

The CDR3 loop is CASSYQNHQGEQYF. As DNA, the CDR3 is TGTGCCAGCAGTTACCAAAACCACCAGGGGGAGCAGTACTTC. The V gene is TRBV6-5, the J gene TRBJ2-7, with D possibly TRBD1 on 6 matching bases. The CDR3 totals 14 residues. Trimming removed 2 bases at V and 7 bases at J, with 15 bases between. The germline CDR1 and CDR2 sequences are MNHEY and SVGAGI.

The V call is TRBV5-1, the J call TRBJ1-3; the match to TRBD1 covers 8 bases. Looked up from germline, CDR1 is SGHRS and CDR2 is YFSETQ. The V segment lost 7 bases and the J segment 3 bases; nucleotides outside the gene matches: 6. CDR3 size: 14 residues. CDR3 residues: CASQQTGDGNTIYF. CDR3 sequence (DNA): TGCGCCAGCCAGCAGACAGGGGATGGAAACACCATATATTTT. The full variable domain, with the rest looked up from reference TRBV5-1 and TRBJ1-3, is KAGVTQTPRYLIKTRGQQVTLSCSPISGHRSVSWYQQTPGQGLQFLFEYFSETQRNKGNFPGRFSGRQFSNSRSEMNVSTLELGDSALYLCASQQTGDGNTIYFGEGSWLTVV.

This chain links TRBV11-2 with TRBJ2-2, with D perhaps matching TRBD2 (6 bases). V was pared by 4 bases and J by 7 bases, with 16 bases between. The CDR3 extends over 15 amino acids. In germline, CDR1 is SGHAT, CDR2 FQNNGV. The CDR3 reads CASSYRAGFGGELFF. CDR3 bases: TGTGCCAGCAGCTACCGGGCGGGATTTGGCGGGGAGCTGTTTTTT.

This clonotype was observed at least ten times. This chain links TRBV5-6 with TRBJ2-7; TRBD1 matches 11 bases. CDR3 length: 15 residues. With 3 bases clipped from V and 3 bases from J, the junction kept 5 bases outside the gene matches. CDR1 and CDR2 (germline): SGHDT, YYEEEE. The CDR3 protein is CASSSGTGGFYEQYF. As DNA, the CDR3 is TGTGCCAGCAGCTCGGGGACAGGGGGATTCTACGAGCAGTACTTC.

The table lists this clonotype with many counts. The chain has TRBV29-1 and TRBJ1-1; unclear D gene. Trimming removed 7 bases at V and 10 bases at J, with 22 bases between. The CDR3 is made up of 13 amino acids. Germline V CDR1 and CDR2: SQVTM, ANQGSEA. The CDR3 sequence is CSAHTTIKLGAFF. The CDR3 bases are TGCAGCGCCCACACGACCATTAAATTGGGAGCTTTCTTT.

The chain links TRBV7-9 to TRBJ1-2; TRBD1 matches at 8 bases. CDR1 and CDR2 (germline): SEHNR, FQNEAQ (reference sequence). This CDR3 has 13 residues. V lost 3 bases, J lost 7 bases, and 4 bases stayed unmatched. The DNA of the CDR3 is TGTGCCAGCAGCTTTCAGGGGGCAAGTGGCTACACCTTC. Its translation is CASSFQGASGYTF.

The chain joins TRBV5-1 to TRBJ2-7, with D possibly matching TRBD2 (6 bases). The germline gives CDR1 SGHRS, CDR2 YFSETQ. The CDR3 is 14 residues long. The ends were cut back, 0 bases at V and 3 bases at J, with 10 bases in the middle. As DNA, the CDR3 is TGCGCCAGCAGCTTGGGCGGGATCTACTACGAGCAGTACTTC. Translation: CASSLGGIYYEQYF. The whole variable domain, remainder taken from reference TRBV5-1 and TRBJ2-7, is KAGVTQTPRYLIKTRGQQVTLSCSPISGHRSVSWYQQTPGQGLQFLFEYFSETQRNKGNFPGRFSGRQFSNSRSEMNVSTLELGDSALYLCASSLGGIYYEQYFGPGTRLTVT.

This clonotype appeared many times. The V and J genes are TRBV19 and TRBJ2-2, with 7 bases that match TRBD2. Losses at the gene ends were 7 bases for V and 0 bases for J; bases not matched to a gene: 5. This CDR3 comprises 15 residues. The germline gives CDR1 LNHDA, CDR2 SQIVND (reference sequence). The CDR3 is CASTTSASNTGELFF. The CDR3 DNA reads as TGTGCCAGTACCACTAGCGCTTCGAACACCGGGGAGCTGTTTTTT.

This clonotype came up many times. J is TRBJ2-5 and V is TRBV7-9; 12 nucleotides agree with TRBD1. This CDR3 has 15 amino acids. Germline values: CDR1 SEHNR, CDR2 FQNEAQ (reference sequence). V lost 5 bases to trimming and J lost 1 base; unmatched junction nucleotides: 2. In DNA form, the CDR3 reads TGTGCCAGCAGCCGGGACAGGGGGCTCCAAGAGACCCAGTACTTC. Its translation: CASSRDRGLQETQYF.

This clonotype was found many times. The chain employs TRBV4-1 and TRBJ2-3, with D possibly matching TRBD2 (5 bases). Trimming took off 4 bases at V and 6 bases at J, with 11 bases between the two ends. The CDR3 is 13 residues long. Germline loops: CDR1 MGHRA, CDR2 YSYEKL. Here the CDR3 reads CASSLAGIDTQYF. CDR3 sequence (DNA): TGCGCCAGCAGCCTCGCCGGGATTGATACGCAGTATTTT.

The rearrangement joins TRBV7-2 to TRBJ2-1, with D hard to call. The CDR3 sequence is 14 residues long. Germline V gene data show CDR1 as SGHTA and CDR2 as FQGNSA. The V end was cut by 1 base, the J end by 6 bases, with 10 bases between. CDR3 sequence (DNA): TGTGCCAGCAGCTTAGTCCCCACTACCAATGAGCAGTTCTTC. The encoded protein is CASSLVPTTNEQFF.